This T cell receptor beta chain emerged from a study of T cells after somatic rescue of genetic block. This clone was counted a single time. The germline gives CDR1 MNHNS, CDR2 SASEGT. This CDR3 is built from 13 residues. V shed 5 bases and J shed 4 bases, with 8 bases lying between them. Clones were read by immunoSEQ multiplex PCR, and TCRdb kept only the in-frame ones, dropping some. The table includes 85,000 to 100,000 clones, just under 90% detected once. The specimen was peripheral blood mononuclear cells (PBMCs). The chain is built from TRBV6-1 and TRBJ2-2, with D tentatively TRBD1 (6 bases). The TCR was taken from a woman between 18 and 29 years old. This chain's CDR3 is CASSHRATGELFF. The CDR3 bases are TGTGCCAGCAGTCACAGGGCCACCGGGGAGCTGTTTTTT.